This T cell receptor (beta chain) was captured in a study of T cells in women clearing cervical HPV infection. On the study more broadly: With HLA typing for only a few women, HLA confounding remains possible.

A note on this clone: The CDR3 goes on 3 residues after the read ends, and that part is filled in from the germline J gene.

Genomic DNA, averaging approximately 1,300 ng per sample, yielded TCR beta CDR3 via immunoSEQ. TCRdb's copy holds only in-frame clones and misses some; the assay was immunoSEQ multiplex PCR. In total, the table holds 25,000 to 35,000 clones. CDR1 is SEHNR, CDR2 FQNEAQ, per germline (reference sequence). The CDR3 spans 15 residues. The gene calls are TRBV7-9 and TRBJ2-2, with TRBD1 as a possible D gene (6 bases). The sample was blood buffy coat. This clonotype originated in a woman between 18 and 69 years old with a cervical HPV16 infection that either progressed to CIN3+ or cleared (not recorded which). The CDR3 bases that were read are TGTGCCAGCAGCTCGCAGGGGTTAGAAGGCTCACCG. It is translated as CASSSQGLEGSP. The CDR3 in its entirety is CASSSQGLEGSPLFF.